Listed below are T cell receptor beta chains from one sample, sequenced in a study of human T cells and chemical hapten exposure. TCRdb reprocessed the RACE reads with MiXCR, giving one entry per CDR3 protein. The top ten hold over 1.5% of the sample, which has under 110,000 distinct CDR3 sequences, around 12% seen once. Sequences were derived from whole blood, sampled in connection with sensitization to the hapten diphenylcyclopropenone (DPC). The origin of the receptors is a woman aged 45 to 65 with alopecia areata. Some clones in this sample may be carry-over from other donors' samples. The CDR3 runs from the conserved cysteine through the conserved F or W. Fields, in order: clone size, J gene, V gene, D gene, CDR3 protein, CDR3 DNA. A D gene is named only where the DNA matches it firmly. The size field is filled for only some rows; it gives once, few, many or a size class.

.,TRBJ2-6,TRBV28,TRBD1,CASRNSGTGSGANVLTF,TGTGCCAGCAGAAACTCTGGGACAGGCTCTGGGGCCAACGTCCTGACTTTC
.,TRBJ2-7,TRBV3-1,.,CASSQNGGLNF,TGTGCCAGCAGCCAAAATGGCGGCCTAAACTTC
many,TRBJ1-5,TRBV6-2/TRBV6-3,.,CASSYLSGHFNQPQHF,TGTGCCAGCAGTTACTTGTCGGGACATTTCAATCAGCCCCAGCATTTT
.,TRBJ1-6,TRBV6-6,.,CASSYSSGTNSPLHF,TGTGCCAGCAGTTACTCTTCAGGGACAAATTCACCCCTCCACTTT
.,TRBJ1-2,TRBV12-3/TRBV12-4,TRBD1,CASSRGTGVGYTF,TGTGCCAGCAGCAGGGGGACAGGGGTTGGCTACACCTTC
.,TRBJ1-1,TRBV3-1,.,CASSQWQVARNTEAFF,TGTGCCAGCAGCCAGTGGCAGGTGGCGAGAAACACTGAAGCTTTCTTT
.,TRBJ2-2,TRBV28,.,CASSSIGDTGELFF,TGTGCCAGCAGTTCGATAGGGGACACCGGGGAGCTGTTTTTT
.,TRBJ2-3,TRBV18,.,CASSPPGGRVTDTQYF,TGTGCCAGCTCACCCCCCGGGGGTAGGGTTACAGATACGCAGTATTTT
once,TRBJ1-5,TRBV7-2,.,CASSLTDSNQPQHF,TGTGCCAGCAGCTTAACGGATAGCAATCAGCCCCAGCATTTT
few,TRBJ2-6,TRBV18,.,CASSPIQGGNSGANVLTF,TGTGCCAGCTCACCGATCCAGGGGGGTAACTCTGGGGCCAACGTCCTGACTTTC
few,TRBJ2-7,TRBV4-3,.,CASSRAVGAAQYF,TGCGCCAGCAGTCGTGCAGTTGGGGCGGCGCAGTACTTC
.,TRBJ1-5,TRBV18,TRBD1,CASSPGQGRGNQPQHF,TGTGCCAGCTCACCGGGACAGGGGCGAGGGAATCAGCCCCAGCATTTT
few,TRBJ1-1,TRBV18,.,CASSLTGTNTEAFF,TGTGCCAGCTCCCTGACAGGAACGAACACTGAAGCTTTCTTT